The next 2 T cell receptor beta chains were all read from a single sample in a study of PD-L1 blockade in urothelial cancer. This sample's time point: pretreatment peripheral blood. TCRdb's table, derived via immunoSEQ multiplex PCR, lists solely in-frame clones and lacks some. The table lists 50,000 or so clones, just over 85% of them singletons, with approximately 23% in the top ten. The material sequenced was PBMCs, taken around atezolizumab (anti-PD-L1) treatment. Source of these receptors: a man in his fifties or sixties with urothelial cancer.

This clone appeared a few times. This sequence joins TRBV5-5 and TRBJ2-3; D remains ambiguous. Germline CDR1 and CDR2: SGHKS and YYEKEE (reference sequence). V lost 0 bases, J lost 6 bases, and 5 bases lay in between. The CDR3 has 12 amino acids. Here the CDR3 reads CASSLDRDTQYF. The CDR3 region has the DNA TGTGCCAGCAGCTTGGATCGGGATACGCAGTATTTT.

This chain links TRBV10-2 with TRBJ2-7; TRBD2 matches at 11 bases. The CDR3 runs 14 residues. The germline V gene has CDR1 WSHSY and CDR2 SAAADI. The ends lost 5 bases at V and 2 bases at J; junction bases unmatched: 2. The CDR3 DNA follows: TGCGCCAGCAGTCCGGGACTAGCGGCCTACGAGCAGTACTTC. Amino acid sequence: CASSPGLAAYEQYF.